This T cell receptor (beta chain) was obtained from a study of blood T cell repertoires in COVID-19. Produced via immunoSEQ multiplex PCR; TCRdb's table is partial and in-frame only. In the table there are some 250,000 clones, approximately 83% of which are singletons. Germline loops: CDR1 SGDLS, CDR2 YYNGEE. CDR3 size: 12 residues. V lost 3 bases and J lost 5, with 8 bases in between. The sequencing input was peripheral blood. The chain couples TRBV9 to TRBJ1-2; tentative D call: TRBD1 (5 bases). This sequence was found in a man aged 30 to 45 who had recovered from COVID-19. The CDR3 region is CASSEDRYGYTF. Here the CDR3 DNA reads TGTGCCAGCAGCGAAGACAGATATGGCTACACCTTC. Drawing the rest from reference TRBV9 and TRBJ1-2, the complete variable domain is DSGVTQTPKHLITATGQRVTLRCSPRSGDLSVYWYQQSLDQGLQFLIQYYNGEERAKGNILERFSAQQFPDLHSELNLSSLELGDSALYFCASSEDRYGYTFGSGTRLTVV.